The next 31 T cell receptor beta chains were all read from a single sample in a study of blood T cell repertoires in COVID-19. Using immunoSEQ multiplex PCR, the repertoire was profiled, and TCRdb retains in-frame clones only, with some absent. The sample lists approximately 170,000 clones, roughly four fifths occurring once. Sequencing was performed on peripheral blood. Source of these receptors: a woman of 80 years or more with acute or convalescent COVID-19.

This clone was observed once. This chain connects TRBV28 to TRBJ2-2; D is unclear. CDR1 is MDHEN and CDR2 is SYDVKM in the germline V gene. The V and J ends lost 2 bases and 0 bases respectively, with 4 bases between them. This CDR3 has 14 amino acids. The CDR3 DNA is TGTGCCAGCAGTTTACGGGCGAACACCGGGGAGCTGTTTTTT. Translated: CASSLRANTGELFF.

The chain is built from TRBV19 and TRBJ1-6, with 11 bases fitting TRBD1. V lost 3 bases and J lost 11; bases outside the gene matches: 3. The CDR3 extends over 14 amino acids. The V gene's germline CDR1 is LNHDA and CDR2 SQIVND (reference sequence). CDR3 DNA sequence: TGTGCCAGTAGTATTAGGACAGGGGGCACACCCCTCCACTTT. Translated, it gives CASSIRTGGTPLHF.

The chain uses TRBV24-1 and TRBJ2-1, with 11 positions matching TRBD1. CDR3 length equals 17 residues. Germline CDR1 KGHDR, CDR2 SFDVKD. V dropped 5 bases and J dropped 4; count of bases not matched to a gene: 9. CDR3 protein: CATSGNPGQGVYNEQFF. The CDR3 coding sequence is TGTGCCACCAGTGGCAACCCGGGACAGGGGGTGTACAATGAGCAGTTCTTC.

CDR3 nucleotides: TGTGCCAGCAGCCACGTCGGGGGGGGCCAAGAGACCCAGTACTTC. The encoded protein is CASSHVGGGQETQYF. This chain uses TRBV3-1 (or the pseudogene TRBV3-2) with TRBJ2-5; 8 bases match TRBD2. Germline V gene data show CDR1 as LGHDT and CDR2 as YNNKEL (reference sequence). Trimming cost V 3 bases and J 1 base; bases outside gene matches: 4. The CDR3 contains 15 residues.

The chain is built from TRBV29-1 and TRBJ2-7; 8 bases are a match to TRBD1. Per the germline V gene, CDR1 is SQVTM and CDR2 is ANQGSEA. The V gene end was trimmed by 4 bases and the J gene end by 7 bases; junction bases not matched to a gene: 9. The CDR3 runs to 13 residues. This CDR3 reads CSVVAQGGGEQYF. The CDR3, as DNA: TGCAGCGTTGTAGCACAGGGGGGAGGTGAGCAGTACTTC.

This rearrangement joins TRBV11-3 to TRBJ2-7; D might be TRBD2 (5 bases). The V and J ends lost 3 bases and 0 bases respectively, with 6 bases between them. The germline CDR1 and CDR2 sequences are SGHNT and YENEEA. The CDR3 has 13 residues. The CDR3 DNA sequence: TGTGCCAGCAGCTTCGAGGGCTCCTACGAGCAGTACTTC. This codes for CASSFEGSYEQYF. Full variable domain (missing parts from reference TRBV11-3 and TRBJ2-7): EAGVVQSPRYKIIEKKQPVAFWCNPISGHNTLYWYLQNLGQGPELLIRYENEEAVDDSQLPKDRFSAERLKGVDSTLKIQPAELGDSAVYLCASSFEGSYEQYFGPGTRLTVT.

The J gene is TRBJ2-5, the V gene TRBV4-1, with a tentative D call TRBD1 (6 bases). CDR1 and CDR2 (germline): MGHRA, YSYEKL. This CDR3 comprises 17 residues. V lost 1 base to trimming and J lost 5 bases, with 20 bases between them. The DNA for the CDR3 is TGCGCCAGCAGCCAAGTAGGGACAAGGAATGATGGCGAGACCCAGTACTTC. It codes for CASSQVGTRNDGETQYF.

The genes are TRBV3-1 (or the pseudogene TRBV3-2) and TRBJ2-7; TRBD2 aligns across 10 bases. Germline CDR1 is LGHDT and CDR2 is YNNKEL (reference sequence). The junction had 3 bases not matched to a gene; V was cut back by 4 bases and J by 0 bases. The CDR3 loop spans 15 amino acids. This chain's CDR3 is CASSRLAGSSYEQYF. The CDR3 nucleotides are TGTGCCAGCAGCCGACTAGCGGGTAGCTCCTACGAGCAGTACTTC.

The CDR3 region has the DNA TGTGCCAGCGGGGAGGGCCCTGGAAACACCATATATTTT. Protein sequence: CASGEGPGNTIYF. This chain links TRBV6-5 with TRBJ1-3; no firm D call. Germline lookup yields CDR1 MNHEY and CDR2 SVGAGI. The CDR3 contains 13 residues. The V end was cut by 8 bases, the J end by 2 bases, with 10 bases between.

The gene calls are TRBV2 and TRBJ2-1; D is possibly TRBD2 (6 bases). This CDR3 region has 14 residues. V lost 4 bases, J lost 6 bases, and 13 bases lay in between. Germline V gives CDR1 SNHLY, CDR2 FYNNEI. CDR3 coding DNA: TGTGCCAGCAGTGCGGCTAGCGCGTTCAATGAGCAGTTCTTC. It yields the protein CASSAASAFNEQFF.

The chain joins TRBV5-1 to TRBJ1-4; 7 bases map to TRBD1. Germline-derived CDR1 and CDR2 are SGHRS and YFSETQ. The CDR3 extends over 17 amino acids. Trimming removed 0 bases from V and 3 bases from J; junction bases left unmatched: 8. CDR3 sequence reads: CASSLGLTGEANEKLFF. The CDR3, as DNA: TGCGCCAGCAGCTTGGGCCTCACAGGGGAGGCTAATGAAAAACTGTTTTTT. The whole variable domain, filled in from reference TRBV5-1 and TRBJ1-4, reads KAGVTQTPRYLIKTRGQQVTLSCSPISGHRSVSWYQQTPGQGLQFLFEYFSETQRNKGNFPGRFSGRQFSNSRSEMNVSTLELGDSALYLCASSLGLTGEANEKLFFGSGTQLSVL.

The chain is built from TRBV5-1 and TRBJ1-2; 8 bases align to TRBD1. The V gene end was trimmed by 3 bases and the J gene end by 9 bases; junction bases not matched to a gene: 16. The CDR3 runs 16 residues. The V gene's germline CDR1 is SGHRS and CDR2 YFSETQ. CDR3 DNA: TGCGCCAGCAGCTCTGCTTCCAGGACAGGGAGGTTGAGCTACACCTTC. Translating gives CASSSASRTGRLSYTF.

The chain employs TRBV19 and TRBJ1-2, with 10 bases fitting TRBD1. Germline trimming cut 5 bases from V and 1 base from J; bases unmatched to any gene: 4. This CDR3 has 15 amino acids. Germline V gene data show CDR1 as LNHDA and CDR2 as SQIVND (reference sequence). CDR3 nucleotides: TGTGCCAGTAGTCCAGGGACAGGGGTTAACTATGGCTACACCTTC. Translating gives CASSPGTGVNYGYTF.

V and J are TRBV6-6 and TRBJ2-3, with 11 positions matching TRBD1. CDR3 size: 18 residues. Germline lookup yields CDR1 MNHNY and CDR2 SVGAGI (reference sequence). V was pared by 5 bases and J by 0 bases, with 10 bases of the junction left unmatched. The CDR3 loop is CASSPTGQGEPSTDTQYF. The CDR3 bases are TGTGCCAGCAGTCCCACGGGACAGGGGGAACCTAGCACAGATACGCAGTATTTT.

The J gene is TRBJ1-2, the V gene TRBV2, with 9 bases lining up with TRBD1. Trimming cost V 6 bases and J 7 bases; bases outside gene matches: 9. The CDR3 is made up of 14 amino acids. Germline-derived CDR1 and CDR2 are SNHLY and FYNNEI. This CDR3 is CASRGDRGYSGYTF. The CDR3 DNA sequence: TGTGCCAGCAGGGGAGACAGGGGGTACAGTGGCTACACCTTC.

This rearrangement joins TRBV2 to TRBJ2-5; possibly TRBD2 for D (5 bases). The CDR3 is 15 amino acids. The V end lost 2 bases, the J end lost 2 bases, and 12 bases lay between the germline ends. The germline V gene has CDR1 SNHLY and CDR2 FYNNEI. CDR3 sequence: CASSELGLAQETQYF. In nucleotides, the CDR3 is TGTGCCAGCAGTGAACTAGGCTTAGCGCAAGAGACCCAGTACTTC.

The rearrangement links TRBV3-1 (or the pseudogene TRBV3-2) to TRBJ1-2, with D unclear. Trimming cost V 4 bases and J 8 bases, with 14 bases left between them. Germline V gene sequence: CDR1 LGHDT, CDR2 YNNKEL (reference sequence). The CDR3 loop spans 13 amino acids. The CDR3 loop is CASSPRRGEGYTF. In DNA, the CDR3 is TGTGCCAGCAGCCCCCGGCGGGGAGAAGGCTACACCTTC.

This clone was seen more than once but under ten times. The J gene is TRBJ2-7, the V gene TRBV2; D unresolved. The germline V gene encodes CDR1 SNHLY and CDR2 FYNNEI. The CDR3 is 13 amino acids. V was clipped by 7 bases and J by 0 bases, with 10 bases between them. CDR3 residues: CASNPGSSYEQYF. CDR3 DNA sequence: TGTGCCAGCAATCCGGGTAGCTCCTACGAGCAGTACTTC.

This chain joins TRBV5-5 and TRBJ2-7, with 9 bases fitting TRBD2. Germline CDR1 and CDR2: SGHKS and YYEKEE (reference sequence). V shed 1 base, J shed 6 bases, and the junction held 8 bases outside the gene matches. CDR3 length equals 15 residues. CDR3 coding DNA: TGTGCCAGCAGCTTGTCCGGGACTAGCTCCGGCGAGCAGTACTTC. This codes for CASSLSGTSSGEQYF.

The CDR3 DNA reads TGTGCCAGCACCCCCGGAATGAAGGCTAGTACTGAAGCTTTCTTT. Its protein product is CASTPGMKASTEAFF. The rearrangement uses TRBV6-5 and TRBJ1-1, with unresolved D. Per the germline V gene, CDR1 is MNHEY and CDR2 is SVGAGI. V lost 7 bases to trimming and J lost 5 bases, with 20 bases between them. The CDR3 loop spans 15 amino acids.

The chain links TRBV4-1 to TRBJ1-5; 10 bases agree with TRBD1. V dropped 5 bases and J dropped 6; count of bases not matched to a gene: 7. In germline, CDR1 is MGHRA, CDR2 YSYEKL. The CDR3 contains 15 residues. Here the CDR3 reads CASSIDRGRVQPQHF. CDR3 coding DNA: TGCGCCAGCAGCATAGACAGGGGGCGGGTTCAGCCCCAGCATTTT.

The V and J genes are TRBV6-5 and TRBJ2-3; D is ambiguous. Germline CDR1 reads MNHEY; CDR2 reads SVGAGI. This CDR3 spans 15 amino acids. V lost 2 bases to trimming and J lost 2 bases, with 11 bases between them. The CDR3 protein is CASSYRGSATDTQYF. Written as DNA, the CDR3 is TGTGCCAGCAGTTACCGCGGCTCCGCCACAGATACGCAGTATTTT.

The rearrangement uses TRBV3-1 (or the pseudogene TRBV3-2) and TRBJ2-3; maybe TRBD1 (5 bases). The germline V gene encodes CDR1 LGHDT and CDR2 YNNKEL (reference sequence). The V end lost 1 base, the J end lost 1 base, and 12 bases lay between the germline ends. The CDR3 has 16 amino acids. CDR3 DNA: TGTGCCAGCAGCCAAGGCGTCAGGGCTCGCACAGATACGCAGTATTTT. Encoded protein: CASSQGVRARTDTQYF.

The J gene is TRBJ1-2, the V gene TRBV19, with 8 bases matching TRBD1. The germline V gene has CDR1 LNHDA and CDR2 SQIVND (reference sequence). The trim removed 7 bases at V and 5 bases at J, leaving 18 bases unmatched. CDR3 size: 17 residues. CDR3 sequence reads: CASTPLPGAGGLYGYTF. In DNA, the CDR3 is TGTGCCAGTACCCCTCTGCCGGGGGCAGGGGGCTTGTATGGCTACACCTTC.

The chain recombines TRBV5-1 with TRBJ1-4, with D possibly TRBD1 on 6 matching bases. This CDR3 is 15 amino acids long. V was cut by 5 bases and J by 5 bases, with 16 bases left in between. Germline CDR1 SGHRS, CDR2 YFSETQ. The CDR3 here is CASRPRGGLNEKLFF. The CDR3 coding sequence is TGCGCCAGCAGGCCCCGGGGGGGGCTGAATGAAAAACTGTTTTTT.

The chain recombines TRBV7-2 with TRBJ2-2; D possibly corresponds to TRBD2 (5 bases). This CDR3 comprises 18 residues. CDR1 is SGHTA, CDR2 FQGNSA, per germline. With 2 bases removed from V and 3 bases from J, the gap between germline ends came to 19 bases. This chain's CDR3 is CASSLFPPVSRDTGELFF. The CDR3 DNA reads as TGTGCCAGCAGCTTATTTCCCCCTGTTTCGCGGGACACCGGGGAGCTGTTTTTT.

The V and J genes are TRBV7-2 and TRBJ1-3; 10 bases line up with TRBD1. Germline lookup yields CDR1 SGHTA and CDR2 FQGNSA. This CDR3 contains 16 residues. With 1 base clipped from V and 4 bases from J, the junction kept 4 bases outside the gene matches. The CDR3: CASSLGDRGSGNTIYF. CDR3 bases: TGTGCCAGCAGCTTAGGGGACAGGGGCTCCGGAAACACCATATATTTT.

The CDR3 DNA follows: TGCGCCAGCAGCCATATCAGGGGTTCCCAAGAGACCCAGTACTTC. It encodes CASSHIRGSQETQYF. V gene TRBV4-1 combines with J gene TRBJ2-5; possible D gene TRBD1, 6 bases. Germline CDR1 reads MGHRA; CDR2 reads YSYEKL. This CDR3 contains 15 residues. Trimming pared 3 bases from V and 1 base from J, leaving 12 bases between.

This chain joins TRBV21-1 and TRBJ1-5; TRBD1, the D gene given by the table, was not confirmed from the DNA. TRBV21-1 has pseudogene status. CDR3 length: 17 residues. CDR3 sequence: CASSRRPSGLSNQPQHF. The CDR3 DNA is TGTGCCAGCAGCCGACGACCCAGTGGGCTTAGCAATCAGCCCCAGCATTTT.

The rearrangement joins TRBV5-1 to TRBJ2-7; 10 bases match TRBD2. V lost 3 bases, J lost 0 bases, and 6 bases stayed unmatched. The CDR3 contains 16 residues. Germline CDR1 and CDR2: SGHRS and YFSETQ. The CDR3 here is CASSYSGTSDSYEQYF. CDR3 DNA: TGCGCCAGCAGCTACTCCGGGACTAGCGACTCCTACGAGCAGTACTTC.

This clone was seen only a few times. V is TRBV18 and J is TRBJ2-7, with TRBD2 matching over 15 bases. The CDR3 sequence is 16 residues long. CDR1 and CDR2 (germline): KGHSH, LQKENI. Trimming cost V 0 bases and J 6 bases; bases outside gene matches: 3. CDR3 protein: CASSPPGLAGGTEQYF. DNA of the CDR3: TGTGCCAGCTCACCACCGGGACTAGCGGGAGGAACCGAGCAGTACTTC.